This entry lists 16 T cell receptor beta chains sequenced from one sample in a study of blood T cell repertoires in COVID-19. Only in-frame clones appear in the TCRdb table, and some are missing; sequencing was by immunoSEQ multiplex PCR. The sample shows tens of thousands of clones, 80% to 90% of them seen only once. Source material: peripheral blood. The source is a man between 50 and 59 years old with active or convalescent COVID-19.

This clone was detected only a few times. This CDR3 is also generated by other DNA sequences in the sample. V and J are TRBV12-3 or TRBV12-4 and TRBJ1-2, with a weak D call TRBD1 (5 bases). The V gene lost 3 bases and the J gene lost 4 bases, with 9 bases spanning the gap. The CDR3 covers 13 residues. The DNA of the CDR3 is TGTGCCAGCAGTTTGGGAGGGACCTATGGCTACACCTTC. Its translation is CASSLGGTYGYTF.

The sample holds one count of this clone. The chain combines TRBV28 with TRBJ2-5, with D maybe TRBD1 (5 bases). The germline V gene has CDR1 MDHEN and CDR2 SYDVKM. V was shortened by 6 bases and J by 1 base, with 12 bases between the two germline ends. This CDR3 is built from 14 residues. The CDR3 protein is CASRPGLSQETQYF. CDR3 nucleotide sequence: TGTGCCAGCAGACCAGGGTTGAGCCAAGAGACCCAGTACTTC.

For the CDR3, the DNA is TGTGCCAGCAGCCCAGGACAGGGACGTACAGATACGCAGTATTTT. The encoded protein is CASSPGQGRTDTQYF. The V gene is TRBV7-8, the J gene TRBJ2-3; 8 bases align to TRBD1. V trimming: 5 bases; J trimming: 3 bases; junction bases outside the gene matches: 7. CDR1 and CDR2 from the germline V gene are SGHVS and FQNEAQ. The CDR3 sequence is 15 residues long.

V gene TRBV4-1 combines with J gene TRBJ1-4; the match to TRBD1 covers 9 bases. V shed 1 base and J 11 bases; nucleotides not matched to a gene: 2. Germline CDR1 is MGHRA and CDR2 is YSYEKL. The CDR3 covers 13 residues. CDR3 sequence reads: CASSQGQGGKLFF. The CDR3 DNA sequence: TGCGCCAGCAGCCAAGGACAGGGGGGCAAACTGTTTTTT.

This chain joins TRBV2 and TRBJ1-1, with unresolved D. This CDR3 spans 14 amino acids. CDR1 is SNHLY, CDR2 FYNNEI, per germline. Trimming cost V 6 bases and J 3 bases, with 14 bases left between them. The CDR3 DNA reads as TGTGCCAGCAGCTCCACACGGGTCGACACTGAAGCTTTCTTT. Its protein product is CASSSTRVDTEAFF.

This rearrangement joins TRBV25-1 to TRBJ1-1; D gene uncertain. The V end lost 4 bases, the J end lost 9 bases, and 9 bases lay between the germline ends. Looked up from germline, CDR1 is MGHDK and CDR2 is SYGVNS. The CDR3 loop spans 11 amino acids. The DNA of the CDR3 is TGTGCCAGCAGTGGTGAGAGGCAAGCTTTCTTT. It encodes CASSGERQAFF.

CDR3 protein: CASRPRTAYGYTF. The CDR3 DNA reads TGTGCCAGCAGGCCTCGGACAGCCTATGGCTACACCTTC. The gene calls are TRBV12-3 or TRBV12-4 and TRBJ1-2; D may be TRBD1 (6 bases). V gave up 6 bases and J gave up 4 bases, with 12 bases separating them. The CDR3 runs 13 residues.

The chain carries TRBV29-1 and TRBJ1-2; TRBD1 aligns across 7 bases. Trimming took 7 bases from V and 8 from J; bases not matched to a gene: 10. Germline CDR1 reads SQVTM; CDR2 reads ANQGSEA. The CDR3 covers 12 residues. The CDR3 loop is CSGGNRGSGYTF. The CDR3 DNA is TGCAGCGGTGGAAACAGGGGTTCAGGCTACACCTTC.

This clone was detected once. DNA of the CDR3: TGTGCCAGCAGTCTAGGACTAGCGCAAGAGACCCAGTACTTC. Amino acid sequence: CASSLGLAQETQYF. This chain joins TRBV3-1 (or the pseudogene TRBV3-2) and TRBJ2-5; 9 bases map to TRBD2. CDR3 length: 14 amino acids. Germline CDR1 LGHDT, CDR2 YNNKEL (reference sequence). V lost 6 bases to trimming and J lost 2 bases; unmatched junction nucleotides: 4.

V and J are TRBV18 and TRBJ1-5; no clear D. CDR1 and CDR2 (germline): KGHSH, LQKENI. The CDR3 is 13 residues long. Trimming removed 4 bases at V and 3 bases at J, with 7 bases between. CDR3 coding DNA: TGTGCCAGCTCACTTAGCGACAATCAGCCCCAGCATTTT. Its protein is CASSLSDNQPQHF.

The genes are TRBV19 and TRBJ1-5, with D perhaps TRBD1 (5 bases). Germline V gives CDR1 LNHDA, CDR2 SQIVND (reference sequence). The CDR3 consists of 14 residues. Trimming pared 8 bases from V and 3 bases from J, leaving 14 bases between. The CDR3 here is CASQQGVYNQPQHF. The CDR3 DNA reads as TGTGCCAGTCAGCAAGGGGTCTACAATCAGCCCCAGCATTTT. Complete variable domain (other parts from reference TRBV19 and TRBJ1-5): DGGITQSPKYLFRKEGQNVTLSCEQNLNHDAMYWYRQDPGQGLRLIYYSQIVNDFQKGDIAEGYSVSREKKESFPLTVTSAQKNPTAFYLCASQQGVYNQPQHFGDGTRLSIL.

The chain links TRBV7-3 to TRBJ1-2, with D hard to call. Germline CDR1 SGHTA, CDR2 FQGTGA. The CDR3 spans 14 residues. Between the trimmed V and J ends, which lost 5 bases and 0 bases, there was a span of 10 bases. The CDR3 loop reads CASSPHGTNYGYTF. The CDR3 coding sequence is TGTGCCAGCAGCCCCCACGGGACTAACTATGGCTACACCTTC.

The chain carries TRBV19 and TRBJ1-5; maybe TRBD1 (6 bases). The CDR3 sequence is 14 residues long. V gave up 3 bases and J gave up 5 bases, with 11 bases separating them. Germline loops: CDR1 LNHDA, CDR2 SQIVND (reference sequence). The CDR3 loop is CASSIDGGDQPQHF. In DNA form, the CDR3 reads TGTGCCAGTAGTATTGATGGGGGCGATCAGCCCCAGCATTTT.

A remark on this clone: A much larger clone lies a single base off, so this may be a read error. The V and J genes are TRBV9 and TRBJ2-7, with a weak D call TRBD2 (7 bases). This CDR3 region has 14 residues. CDR1 and CDR2 (germline): SGDLS, YYNGEE. V lost 3 bases, J lost 2 bases, and 12 bases lay in between. Here the CDR3 reads CASSEGGGTYEQYF. In DNA, the CDR3 is TGTGCCAGCAGCGAGGGGGGGGGCACCTACGAGCAGTACTTC.

The chain links TRBV27 to TRBJ2-7; a possible D gene is TRBD1 (6 bases). Between the trimmed V and J ends, which lost 3 bases and 1 base, there was a span of 13 bases. This CDR3 has 15 amino acids. Per the germline V gene, CDR1 is MNHEY and CDR2 is SMNVEV (reference sequence). The DNA for the CDR3 is TGTGCCAGCAGTTTCCCCCACAGGGAATCCTACGAGCAGTACTTC. Its protein is CASSFPHRESYEQYF.

This clone was seen just once. At one end, the junction sequence differs from germline, possibly due to a read error. The gene calls are TRBV7-2 and TRBJ2-3; TRBD2 matches at 14 bases. Germline CDR1 SGHTA, CDR2 FQGNSA. CDR3 size: 15 residues. In nucleotides, the CDR3 is TGTGCCAGCAGCTCCCCCCTGACTAGCGGGAGGGCCCCCGATTTT. It yields the protein CASSSPLTSGRAPDF.